Each of the 14 T cell receptor beta chains below was sequenced from the same sample in a study of response to subunit inactivated influenza vaccine. In TCRdb, the RT-PCR reads were re-called with MiXCR into one record per CDR3 protein. The data show 400,000 to 650,000 distinct CDR3 sequences, approximately 7.8% seen once. The sequencing used PBMCs from blood, collected roughly 24 months after vaccination. Source of these receptors: a man aged 50-75 years who received an inactivated influenza vaccine.

This clonotype came up a few times. CDR3 nucleotides: TGCAGTGCTAGAGGAGGGATTTCGATCCCCGGGGAGCTGTTTTTT. This encodes CSARGGISIPGELFF. The chain has TRBV20-1 and TRBJ2-2; D might be TRBD2 (5 bases). Germline assignment: CDR1 DFQATT and CDR2 SNEGSKA (reference sequence). This CDR3 is 15 amino acids long. The V end lost 1 base, the J end lost 6 bases, and 15 bases lay between the germline ends.

The V and J genes are TRBV6-1 and TRBJ2-5; a possible D gene is TRBD2 (6 bases). The CDR3 is made up of 15 amino acids. Germline V CDR1 and CDR2: MNHNS, SASEGT. The V and J ends lost 6 bases and 4 bases respectively, with 18 bases between them. CDR3 DNA: TGTGCCAGCAGCCGCGGCTGGGGGGTCTTAGAGACCCAGTACTTC. Protein: CASSRGWGVLETQYF.

This clonotype was seen more than once but under ten times. The chain combines TRBV28 with TRBJ2-2; unclear D gene. V was cut by 11 bases and J by 0 bases, with 16 bases left in between. CDR1 is MDHEN, CDR2 SYDVKM, per germline. The CDR3 totals 15 residues. CDR3 sequence (DNA): TGTGCCGTTTCGACATACTCCCCGAACACCGGGGAGCTGTTTTTT. It codes for CAVSTYSPNTGELFF.

This clonotype was recorded a few times. The gene calls are TRBV6-2 or TRBV6-3 and TRBJ1-5; D perhaps matches TRBD1 (5 bases). Germline V gives CDR1 MNHEY, CDR2 SVGEGT. Trimming shortened V by 2 bases and J by 3 bases, and 11 bases separated the two germline ends. This CDR3 comprises 15 residues. The DNA for the CDR3 is TGTGCCAGCAGTTACCCGGGACTTATCAATCAGCCCCAGCATTTT. It specifies CASSYPGLINQPQHF.

This clonotype has just a few counts. This rearrangement joins TRBV7-9 to TRBJ2-3, with 9 bases lining up with TRBD1. Trimming removed 2 bases from V and 9 bases from J; junction bases left unmatched: 9. Germline lookup yields CDR1 SEHNR and CDR2 FQNEAQ (reference sequence). CDR3 length equals 15 residues. The CDR3 DNA follows: TGTGCCAGCAGCTTAACAGGGGGCCCTGGGGAGACGCAGTATTTT. Its protein is CASSLTGGPGETQYF.

This clonotype was recorded a few times. The genes are TRBV18 and TRBJ1-1; no firm D call. Germline CDR1 and CDR2: KGHSH and LQKENI. This CDR3 comprises 14 residues. Trimming stripped 0 bases from V and 1 base from J, with 6 bases between. The CDR3 DNA follows: TGTGCCAGCTCACCACCTTCAGCGAACACTGAAGCTTTCTTT. Translated, it gives CASSPPSANTEAFF.

There are many counts of this clonotype. The genes are TRBV10-2 and TRBJ2-5; a possible D gene is TRBD1 (5 bases). Trimming pared 2 bases from V and 4 bases from J, leaving 11 bases between. Germline CDR1 reads WSHSY; CDR2 reads SAAADI. CDR3 length: 14 residues. The DNA of the CDR3 is TGCGCCAGCAGTGAGCAGGGCTTTTCAGAGACCCAGTACTTC. This translates into CASSEQGFSETQYF.

This clonotype was found many times. This sequence joins TRBV30 and TRBJ1-1; D is possibly TRBD1 (5 bases). Germline loops: CDR1 GTSNPN, CDR2 SVGIG (reference sequence). Trimming shortened V by 5 bases and J by 5 bases, and 12 bases separated the two germline ends. The CDR3 runs to 12 residues. In DNA, the CDR3 is TGTGCCTGGCAGGGACTCGGAACTGAAGCTTTCTTT. Encoded protein: CAWQGLGTEAFF.

The chain is built from TRBV5-1 and TRBJ2-5; maybe TRBD2 (5 bases). V was shortened by 1 base and J by 2 bases, with 12 bases between the two germline ends. The CDR3 runs 15 residues. Germline values: CDR1 SGHRS, CDR2 YFSETQ. CDR3 bases: TGCGCCAGCAGCTTGAGCCCTAGCCGGCAAGAGACCCAGTACTTC. Its translation: CASSLSPSRQETQYF. Full variable domain (rest looked up from reference TRBV5-1 and TRBJ2-5): KAGVTQTPRYLIKTRGQQVTLSCSPISGHRSVSWYQQTPGQGLQFLFEYFSETQRNKGNFPGRFSGRQFSNSRSEMNVSTLELGDSALYLCASSLSPSRQETQYFGPGTRLLVL.

On this clonotype itself: The CDR3 end shows no conserved phenylalanine or tryptophan, and so a read error is likely. The chain links TRBV27 to TRBJ1-1, with D hard to call. Trimming took off 8 bases at V and 0 bases at J, with 10 bases between the two ends. This CDR3 is 13 amino acids long. Germline CDR1 reads MNHEY; CDR2 reads SMNVEV (reference sequence). In DNA form, the CDR3 reads TGTGCCAGCTCCGACGGAATGAACACTGAAGCTTTCCTT. This codes for CASSDGMNTEAFL.

This clonotype came up many times. The chain is built from TRBV29-1 and TRBJ1-1; the D is unclear. Trimming stripped 7 bases from V and 1 base from J, with 10 bases between. The CDR3 runs 12 residues. Germline assignment: CDR1 SQVTM and CDR2 ANQGSEA. CDR3 coding DNA: TGCAGCGCGGCAGACCCGAACACTGAAGCTTTCTTT. Its protein product is CSAADPNTEAFF.

This clonotype was counted a few times. The rearrangement uses TRBV12-3 or TRBV12-4 and TRBJ2-5; D may be TRBD1 (5 bases). V lost 6 bases, J lost 5 bases, and 16 bases lay in between. The CDR3 has 14 residues. CDR3 sequence reads: CASRSRVGGETQYF. The CDR3 region has the DNA TGTGCCAGCAGGTCCAGGGTAGGTGGGGAGACCCAGTACTTC.

The rearrangement uses TRBV4-2 and TRBJ2-3; D gene uncertain. CDR1 and CDR2 (germline): LGHNA, YNFKEQ. This CDR3 has 13 residues. Between the trimmed V and J ends, which lost 0 bases and 7 bases, there was a span of 8 bases. The CDR3 spells CASSQELANTQYF. The CDR3 DNA is TGTGCCAGCAGCCAAGAGTTGGCGAATACGCAGTATTTT.

This clonotype was seen ten or more times. The chain joins TRBV3-1 to TRBJ2-7, with 10 bases lining up with TRBD2. Germline V gene lookup returns CDR1 LGHDT and CDR2 YNNKEL (reference sequence). The CDR3 length is 15 residues. The J segment lost 7 bases and the V segment lost 1 base, leaving 7 bases of the junction unmatched. CDR3 DNA: TGTGCCAGCAGCCAAGCTAGCGGGAGTGGGATGGAGCAGTACTTC. The encoded protein is CASSQASGSGMEQYF.